The next 22 T cell receptor beta chains were all read from a single sample in a study of blood T cells in healthy people across ages (dated by TCRdb to the mid-2010s). Library construction relied on 5' RACE. TCRdb records Illumina HiSeq 2500 as the sequencer. A second PCR of roughly 6 to 12 cycles was run with a J-beta primer mix and a sample-barcoded 5' primer. In TCRdb, the public reads were trimmed at Q25 with fastp and aligned with MiXCR, with productive beta chains retained. CDR3 protein sequences are deduplicated, and each keeps its most common genes and DNA. The sample yields about 730,000 distinct CDR3 sequences; approximately 43% were counted once. Of the sample, less than 25% is held by the ten largest clones. The sequencing sample was made of blood. The origin of the receptors is a woman aged 55-70 years in good health.

Comments on this clonotype: This may be a read error: a much more frequent sequence differs by one nucleotide. The rearrangement links TRBV7-8 to TRBJ2-7; 8 positions match TRBD1. The CDR3 contains 14 residues. CDR1 is SGHVS and CDR2 is FQNEAQ in the germline V gene. The CDR3 DNA sequence: TGTACCAGCAGCCCAAATCAGGGGGCAAGCGAGCAGTACTTC. As protein: CTSSPNQGASEQYF.

This clonotype was picked up a small number of times. The chain has TRBV7-2 and TRBJ2-1, with 9 bases that match TRBD2. This CDR3 has 17 residues. The trim removed 5 bases at V and 2 bases at J, leaving 10 bases unmatched. Germline V lookup: CDR1 SGHTA, CDR2 FQGNSA. CDR3 region: CASSPGTVAGAYNEQFF. The CDR3 coding sequence is TGTGCCAGCAGCCCAGGGACGGTAGCGGGAGCCTACAATGAGCAGTTCTTC.

This clonotype has just a few counts. The chain has TRBV12-3 or TRBV12-4 and TRBJ2-7; D may be TRBD1 (5 bases). The CDR3 is 13 amino acids. Trimming left V 2 bases short and J 5 bases short, with 10 bases between. The CDR3 nucleotides read TGTGCCAGCAGTTTATCAGGGCCCCACGAGCAGTACTTC. Its protein is CASSLSGPHEQYF.

The chain carries TRBV7-2 and TRBJ2-6; D gene uncertain. In germline, CDR1 is SGHTA, CDR2 FQGNSA. This CDR3 has 15 residues. The V end lost 5 bases, the J end lost 3 bases, and 11 bases lay between the germline ends. CDR3 sequence: CASSPRRFGANVLTF. The CDR3 nucleotides are TGTGCCAGCAGCCCCCGACGCTTTGGGGCCAACGTCCTGACTTTC.

This chain links TRBV25-1 with TRBJ1-2; D gene ambiguous. The CDR3 totals 13 residues. V was clipped by 6 bases and J by 8 bases, with 16 bases between them. The germline gives CDR1 MGHDK, CDR2 SYGVNS. The CDR3 region is CASRLSGTEGYTF. DNA of the CDR3: TGTGCCAGCAGGCTCTCGGGAACGGAAGGCTACACCTTC.

The chain links TRBV5-5 to TRBJ1-5; D is ambiguous. There are 13 residues in the CDR3. Germline CDR1 reads SGHKS; CDR2 reads YYEKEE (reference sequence). The V end was cut by 7 bases, the J end by 7 bases, with 15 bases between. CDR3 DNA sequence: TGTGCCAGCTCCAATTCCGACGACCAGCCCCAGCATTTT. This gives the protein CASSNSDDQPQHF.

This chain joins TRBV20-1 and TRBJ2-2; TRBD1 is a possible D gene (6 bases). Germline CDR1 reads DFQATT; CDR2 reads SNEGSKA (reference sequence). Between the trimmed V and J ends, which lost 6 bases and 5 bases, there was a span of 13 bases. CDR3 length equals 13 residues. The CDR3 loop is CSAMTGGTGELFF. DNA for the CDR3: TGCAGTGCCATGACAGGTGGGACCGGGGAGCTGTTTTTT.

This rearrangement joins TRBV29-1 to TRBJ1-2, with TRBD1 matching over 8 bases. CDR1 is SQVTM, CDR2 ANQGSEA, per germline. Losses at the gene ends were 3 bases for V and 7 bases for J; bases not matched to a gene: 10. The CDR3 loop spans 14 amino acids. As DNA, the CDR3 is TGCAGCGTTGAGGACCGGACAGGGCCAATTGGCTACACCTTC. This translates into CSVEDRTGPIGYTF.

The chain links TRBV25-1 to TRBJ2-3; tentatively, D is TRBD1 (5 bases). The V gene's germline CDR1 is MGHDK and CDR2 SYGVNS. This CDR3 has 15 residues. V lost 4 bases to trimming and J lost 2 bases, with 13 bases between them. The CDR3 DNA sequence: TGTGCCAGCAGTGGCGGTTGGGGCCCCACAGATACGCAGTATTTT. Protein: CASSGGWGPTDTQYF. The complete variable domain, with remaining parts taken from reference TRBV25-1 and TRBJ2-3, reads EADIYQTPRYLVIGTGKKITLECSQTMGHDKMYWYQQDPGMELHLIHYSYGVNSTEKGDLSSESTVSRIRTEHFPLTLESARPSHTSQYLCASSGGWGPTDTQYFGPGTRLTVL.

V and J are TRBV3-1 and TRBJ2-7; TRBD2 might be the D (6 bases). Looked up from germline, CDR1 is LGHDT and CDR2 is YNNKEL (reference sequence). There are 16 residues in the CDR3. Trimming cost V 1 base and J 1 base, with 14 bases left between them. CDR3 coding DNA: TGTGCCAGCAGCCAAGTACGGGGGACCCTTTCCTACGAGCAGTACTTC. It is translated as CASSQVRGTLSYEQYF.

The CDR3 DNA sequence: TGTGCCAGCAGTCTTCCCTACCCCCTGGACAGGGCCGCGTATGGCTACACCTTC. Encoded protein: CASSLPYPLDRAAYGYTF. V usage is TRBV2 and J usage is TRBJ1-2; 8 bases fit TRBD1. The CDR3 totals 18 residues. Unmatched junction bases numbered 19, after V lost 5 bases and J lost 5 bases. Germline CDR1 and CDR2: SNHLY and FYNNEI. The full variable domain, with the rest looked up from reference TRBV2 and TRBJ1-2, is EPEVTQTPSHQVTQMGQEVILRCVPISNHLYFYWYRQILGQKVEFLVSFYNNEISEKSEIFDDQFSVERPDGSNFTLKIRSTKLEDSAMYFCASSLPYPLDRAAYGYTFGSGTRLTVV.

This clonotype was seen ten or more times. V is TRBV7-2 and J is TRBJ2-1, with D possibly being TRBD1 (6 bases). Germline CDR1 reads SGHTA; CDR2 reads FQGNSA. V lost 0 bases and J 9 bases, leaving 9 bases between the germline ends. The CDR3 sequence is 13 residues long. CDR3 amino acids: CASSLARDTEQFF. The CDR3 DNA sequence: TGTGCCAGCAGCTTAGCGAGGGACACTGAGCAGTTCTTC. Complete variable domain (other parts from reference TRBV7-2 and TRBJ2-1): GAGVSQSPSNKVTEKGKDVELRCDPISGHTALYWYRQSLGQGLEFLIYFQGNSAPDKSGLPSDRFSAERTGGSVSTLTIQRTQQEDSAVYLCASSLARDTEQFFGPGTRLTVL.

The chain joins TRBV20-1 to TRBJ2-7; possible D gene TRBD2, 5 bases. V was clipped by 5 bases and J by 7 bases, with 15 bases between them. Germline V gene sequence: CDR1 DFQATT, CDR2 SNEGSKA (reference sequence). This CDR3 has 12 amino acids. This CDR3 is CSAYGVKEEQYF. For the CDR3, the DNA is TGCAGTGCTTACGGGGTTAAGGAAGAGCAGTACTTC.

The chain couples TRBV28 to TRBJ1-4, with a tentative D call TRBD1 (6 bases). CDR3 length: 14 amino acids. Trimming removed 5 bases at V and 8 bases at J, with 15 bases between. The germline V gene encodes CDR1 MDHEN and CDR2 SYDVKM. CDR3 nucleotide sequence: TGTGCCAGCAGTAGGGGGGGCGTGGAGGAAAAACTGTTTTTT. Residues: CASSRGGVEEKLFF.

The rearrangement links TRBV5-6 to TRBJ2-1; 7 bases align to TRBD2. The V gene's germline CDR1 is SGHDT and CDR2 YYEEEE. V was pared by 3 bases and J by 3 bases, with 9 bases of the junction left unmatched. CDR3 size: 16 residues. CDR3 nucleotides: TGTGCCAGCAGCTGGGAAGCGGGAAGTTTCTACAATGAGCAGTTCTTC. It codes for CASSWEAGSFYNEQFF.

The J gene is TRBJ1-2, the V gene TRBV20-1; TRBD1 matches 7 bases. Germline lookup yields CDR1 DFQATT and CDR2 SNEGSKA (reference sequence). The CDR3 consists of 17 residues. The V gene end was trimmed by 0 bases and the J gene end by 8 bases; junction bases not matched to a gene: 18. The CDR3: CSARDLLKVEQGGGYTF. The CDR3, as DNA: TGCAGTGCTAGAGATCTATTGAAAGTGGAGCAGGGGGGAGGCTACACCTTC.

The chain uses TRBV9 and TRBJ2-3; 7 bases agree with TRBD2. Germline trimming cut 4 bases from V and 4 bases from J; bases unmatched to any gene: 9. This CDR3 has 15 amino acids. Germline lookup yields CDR1 SGDLS and CDR2 YYNGEE. CDR3 amino acids: CASSPQASGADTQYF. CDR3 sequence (DNA): TGTGCCAGCAGCCCCCAGGCTAGCGGAGCAGATACGCAGTATTTT.

This clonotype was counted only a few times. This chain connects TRBV4-2 to TRBJ2-5; 11 nucleotides line up with TRBD2. V lost 0 bases to trimming and J lost 5 bases; unmatched junction nucleotides: 11. Germline V lookup: CDR1 LGHNA, CDR2 YNFKEQ. This CDR3 comprises 18 residues. CDR3 amino acids: CASSQDLAGGLGRETQYF. DNA of the CDR3: TGTGCCAGCAGCCAAGATCTAGCGGGAGGTTTGGGTCGGGAGACCCAGTACTTC.

Ten or more counts support this clonotype. The V gene is TRBV5-1, the J gene TRBJ2-3; 15 nucleotides agree with TRBD2. J lost 5 bases, V lost 5 bases, and 6 bases had no gene match. Germline V lookup: CDR1 SGHRS, CDR2 YFSETQ. This CDR3 is built from 16 residues. CDR3 nucleotide sequence: TGCGCCAGCAGTTGGACTAGCGGGGGGGCCCGAGATACGCAGTATTTT. Protein sequence: CASSWTSGGARDTQYF. Based on the CDR3 plus reference TRBV5-1 and TRBJ2-3, the full variable domain is KAGVTQTPRYLIKTRGQQVTLSCSPISGHRSVSWYQQTPGQGLQFLFEYFSETQRNKGNFPGRFSGRQFSNSRSEMNVSTLELGDSALYLCASSWTSGGARDTQYFGPGTRLTVL.

In this sample, this clonotype turned up a few times. The J gene is TRBJ2-7, the V gene TRBV20-1; possibly TRBD2 for D (6 bases). V was shortened by 3 bases and J by 0 bases, with 15 bases between the two germline ends. The CDR3 spans 15 residues. From germline, CDR1 is DFQATT and CDR2 SNEGSKA (reference sequence). CDR3 sequence (DNA): TGCAGTGCTAGCGCAAGTAGCGGACCCTCCTACGAGCAGTACTTC. It encodes CSASASSGPSYEQYF.

This clonotype was seen at least ten times. This sequence joins TRBV6-1 and TRBJ2-1; 10 bases line up with TRBD1. V lost 3 bases and J lost 2; bases outside the gene matches: 13. Germline CDR1 is MNHNS and CDR2 is SASEGT. The CDR3 sequence is 19 residues long. The CDR3: CASSEWGQGWGRTYNEQFF. In nucleotides, the CDR3 is TGTGCCAGCAGTGAGTGGGGACAGGGGTGGGGGAGAACCTACAATGAGCAGTTCTTC.

J is TRBJ2-1 and V is TRBV2, with 10 bases identical to TRBD1. Germline V gene sequence: CDR1 SNHLY, CDR2 FYNNEI. V lost 5 bases, J lost 7 bases, and 8 bases stayed unmatched. The CDR3 spans 15 residues. The CDR3 bases are TGTGCCAGCAGTCTGGGACAGGGGCCCCTGAATGAGCAGTTCTTC. Amino acids: CASSLGQGPLNEQFF.